One and the same sample provided the 2 T cell receptor beta chains below, sequenced in a study of blood T cell repertoires in COVID-19. Clones were read by immunoSEQ multiplex PCR, and TCRdb kept only the in-frame ones, dropping some. The sample lists about 76,000 clones; approximately 86% were seen once. The sequencing sample was made of peripheral blood. The receptors originated from a human donor in a cohort sampled during active COVID-19.

Only a few counts were recorded for this clone. This chain joins TRBV2 and TRBJ2-7, with 8 bases lining up with TRBD2. J was trimmed by 10 bases and V by 7 bases; bases with no gene match: 9. Germline V gives CDR1 SNHLY, CDR2 FYNNEI. This CDR3 is built from 12 residues. Here the CDR3 reads CASNSGENTQYF. CDR3 DNA: TGTGCCAGCAATAGCGGGGAGAATACACAGTACTTC.

The gene calls are TRBV24-1 and TRBJ2-3; 11 bases agree with TRBD2. The CDR3 is 15 residues long. V gave up 9 bases and J gave up 5 bases; unmatched junction bases: 9. From germline, CDR1 is KGHDR and CDR2 SFDVKD. CDR3 nucleotide sequence: TGTGCCACCGTGGATAGCGGGGGGGCCGGAGATACGCAGTATTTT. It encodes CATVDSGGAGDTQYF.